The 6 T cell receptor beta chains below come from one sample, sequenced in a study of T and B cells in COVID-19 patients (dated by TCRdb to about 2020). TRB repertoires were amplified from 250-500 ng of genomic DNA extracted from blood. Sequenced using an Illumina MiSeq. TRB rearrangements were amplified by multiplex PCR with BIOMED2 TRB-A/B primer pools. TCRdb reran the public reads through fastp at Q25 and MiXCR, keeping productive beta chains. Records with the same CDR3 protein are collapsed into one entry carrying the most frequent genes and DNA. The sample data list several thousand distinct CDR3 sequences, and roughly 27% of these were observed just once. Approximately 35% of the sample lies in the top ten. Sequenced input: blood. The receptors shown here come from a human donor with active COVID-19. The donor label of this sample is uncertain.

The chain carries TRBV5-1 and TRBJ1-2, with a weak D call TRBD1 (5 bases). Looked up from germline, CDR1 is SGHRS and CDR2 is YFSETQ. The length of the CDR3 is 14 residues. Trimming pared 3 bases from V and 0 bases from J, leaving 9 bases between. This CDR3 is CASSSTGTNYGYTF. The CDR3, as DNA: TGCGCCAGCAGCTCTACAGGTACTAACTATGGCTACACCTTC.

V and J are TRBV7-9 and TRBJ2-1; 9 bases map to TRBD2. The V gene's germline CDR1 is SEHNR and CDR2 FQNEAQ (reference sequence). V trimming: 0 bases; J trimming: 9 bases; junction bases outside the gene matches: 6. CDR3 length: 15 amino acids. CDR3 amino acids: CASSLASGGSSEQFF. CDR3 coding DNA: TGTGCCAGCAGCTTAGCTAGCGGGGGATCTAGTGAGCAGTTCTTC.

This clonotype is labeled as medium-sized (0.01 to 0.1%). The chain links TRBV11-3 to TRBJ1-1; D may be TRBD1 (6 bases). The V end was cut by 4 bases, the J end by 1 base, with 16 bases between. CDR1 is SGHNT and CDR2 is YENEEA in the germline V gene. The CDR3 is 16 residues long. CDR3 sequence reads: CASSSRWGARNTEAFF. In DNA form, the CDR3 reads TGTGCCAGCAGCTCCCGCTGGGGGGCAAGGAACACTGAAGCTTTCTTT.

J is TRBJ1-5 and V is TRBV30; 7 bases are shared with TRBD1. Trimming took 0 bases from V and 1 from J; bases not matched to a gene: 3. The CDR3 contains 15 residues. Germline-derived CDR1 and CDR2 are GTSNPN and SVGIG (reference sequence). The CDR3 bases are TGTGCCTGGAGTGTAAAACAGGGGAGCAATCAGCCCCAGCATTTT. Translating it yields CAWSVKQGSNQPQHF.

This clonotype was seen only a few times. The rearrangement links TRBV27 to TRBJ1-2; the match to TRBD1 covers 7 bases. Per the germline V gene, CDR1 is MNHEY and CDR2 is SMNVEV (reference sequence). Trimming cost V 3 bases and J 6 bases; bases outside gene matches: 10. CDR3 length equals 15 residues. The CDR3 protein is CASSFGVDRVDGYTF. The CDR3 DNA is TGTGCCAGCAGTTTCGGGGTCGACAGGGTAGATGGCTACACCTTC.

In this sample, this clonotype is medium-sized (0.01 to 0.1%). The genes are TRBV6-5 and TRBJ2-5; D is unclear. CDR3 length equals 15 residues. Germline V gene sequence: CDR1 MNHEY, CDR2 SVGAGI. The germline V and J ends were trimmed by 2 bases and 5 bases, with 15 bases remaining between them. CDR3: CASSYTHPGRETQYF. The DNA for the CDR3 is TGTGCCAGCAGTTACACCCACCCCGGAAGGGAGACCCAGTACTTC.